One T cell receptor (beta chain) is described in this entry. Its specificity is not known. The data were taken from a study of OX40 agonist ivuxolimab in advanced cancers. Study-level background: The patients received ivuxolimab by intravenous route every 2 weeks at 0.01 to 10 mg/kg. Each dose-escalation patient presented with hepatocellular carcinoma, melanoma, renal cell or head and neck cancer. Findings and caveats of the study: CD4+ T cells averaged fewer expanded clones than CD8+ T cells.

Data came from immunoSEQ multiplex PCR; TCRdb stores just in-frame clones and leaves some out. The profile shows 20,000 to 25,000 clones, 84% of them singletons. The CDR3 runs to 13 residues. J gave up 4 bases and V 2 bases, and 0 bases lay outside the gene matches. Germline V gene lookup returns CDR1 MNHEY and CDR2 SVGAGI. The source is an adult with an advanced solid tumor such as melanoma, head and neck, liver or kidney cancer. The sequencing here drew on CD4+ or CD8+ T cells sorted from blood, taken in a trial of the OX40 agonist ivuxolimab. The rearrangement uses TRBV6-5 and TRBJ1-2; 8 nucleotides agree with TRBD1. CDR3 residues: CASSYDRGYGYTF. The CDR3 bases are TGTGCCAGCAGTTACGACAGGGGCTATGGCTACACCTTC.